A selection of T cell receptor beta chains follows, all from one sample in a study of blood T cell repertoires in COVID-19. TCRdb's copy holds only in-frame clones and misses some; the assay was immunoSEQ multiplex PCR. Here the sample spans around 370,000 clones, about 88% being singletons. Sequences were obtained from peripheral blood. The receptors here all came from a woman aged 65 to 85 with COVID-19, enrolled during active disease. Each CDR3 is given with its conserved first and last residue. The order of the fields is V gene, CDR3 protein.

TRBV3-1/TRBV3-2 CASSQGQVRNTEAFF
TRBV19 CASSRTVNTEAFF
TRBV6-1 CASSLTGNTEAFF
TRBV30 CAWSGYSGNTIYF
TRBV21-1 CASTRGQGEQYF
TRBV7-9 CASSATGEAEAFF
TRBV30 CAWTLGGSGNTIYF
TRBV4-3 CASSVQVSYGYTF
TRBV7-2 CASSVTSGGAAVEQFF
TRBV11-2 CASSLVGATGYTF
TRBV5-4 CASSPDRGEEKLFF
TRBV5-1 CASSQQGSTGELFF
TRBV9 CASSVSGGGGGQETQYF
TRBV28 CASSLDRGANTEAFF
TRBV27 CASRTGLPGELFF
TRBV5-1 CASSPGGPSGGYTF
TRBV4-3 CASSQGGLNSPLHF
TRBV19 CASNWGLTNEKLFF
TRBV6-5 CASSYSGQGAFF
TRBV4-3 CASSQEVSVKFSGNTIYF
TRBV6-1 CASSEVEGTPYEQYF
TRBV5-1 CASSWDSKYEQYF
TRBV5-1 CASSLEGSSYNSPLHF
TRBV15 CATSGDGTANQPQHF
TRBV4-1 CASSEQGRMSNQPQHF